This T cell receptor beta chain was identified during a study of ipilimumab plus nivolumab after autologous stem cell transplantation. V shed 5 bases and J 16 bases; nucleotides not matched to a gene: 15. The V gene's germline CDR1 is SEHNR and CDR2 FQNEAQ (reference sequence). The CDR3 runs 14 residues. Assay: immunoSEQ multiplex PCR; the TCRdb copy retains only in-frame clones and omits some. The top ten clones hold more than 2% of a sample with tens of thousands of clones, approximately 86% of them seen once. The rearrangement links TRBV7-9 to TRBJ2-1; 9 positions match TRBD2. Sequencing was performed on PBMCs, taken in a trial of ipilimumab plus nivolumab as post-transplant consolidation. This receptor was taken from a male donor with diffuse large B-cell lymphoma. The CDR3 loop reads CASSPPGSGGTIFF. CDR3 coding DNA: TGTGCCAGCAGCCCCCCCGGCAGCGGGGGGACGATCTTCTTC.